Shown below are 23 T cell receptor beta chains from a single sample sequenced in a study of identifying expanded T cells in peripheral blood. The assay was immunoSEQ multiplex PCR, and TCRdb's table has in-frame clones only and misses some. The sample consists of more than 65,000 clones, around 89% of them appearing once. Material for sequencing was blood. Source of these receptors: a person aged 18 to 75 in good health.

This rearrangement joins TRBV4-1 to TRBJ2-7; TRBD1 aligns across 9 bases. V lost 3 bases, J lost 4 bases, and 7 bases stayed unmatched. Germline values: CDR1 MGHRA, CDR2 YSYEKL. There are 15 residues in the CDR3. The CDR3 reads CASSQAGTGKYEQYF. The CDR3, as DNA: TGCGCCAGCAGCCAGGCCGGGACAGGGAAGTACGAGCAGTACTTC.

CDR3 DNA: TGCGCCAGCAAAACGCAGGGTACAGATACGCAGTATTTT. It encodes CASKTQGTDTQYF. This sequence joins TRBV5-1 and TRBJ2-3, with D tentatively TRBD1 (5 bases). Germline lookup yields CDR1 SGHRS and CDR2 YFSETQ. This CDR3 region has 13 residues. Trimming pared 6 bases from V and 3 bases from J, leaving 11 bases between. The variable domain in full, with the rest retrieved from reference TRBV5-1 and TRBJ2-3, is KAGVTQTPRYLIKTRGQQVTLSCSPISGHRSVSWYQQTPGQGLQFLFEYFSETQRNKGNFPGRFSGRQFSNSRSEMNVSTLELGDSALYLCASKTQGTDTQYFGPGTRLTVL.

The chain employs TRBV28 and TRBJ1-1; D ambiguous. This CDR3 has 13 residues. The germline V gene encodes CDR1 MDHEN and CDR2 SYDVKM. V lost 5 bases, J lost 5 bases, and 12 bases lay in between. The CDR3 loop reads CASSPSWVTEAFF. The CDR3 DNA follows: TGTGCCAGCAGTCCCAGTTGGGTTACTGAAGCTTTCTTT. The whole variable domain, filled in from reference TRBV28 and TRBJ1-1, reads DVKVTQSSRYLVKRTGEKVFLECVQDMDHENMFWYRQDPGLGLRLIYFSYDVKMKEKGDIPEGYSVSREKKERFSLILESASTNQTSMYLCASSPSWVTEAFFGQGTRLTVV.

V and J are TRBV6-6 and TRBJ1-1, with 7 positions matching TRBD1. Unmatched junction bases numbered 11, after V lost 6 bases and J lost 4 bases. The CDR3 has 15 residues. Germline V gene sequence: CDR1 MNHNY, CDR2 SVGAGI (reference sequence). The CDR3 DNA reads TGTGCCAGCAGCCAAAGACAGGGAGGGGGCACTGAAGCTTTCTTT. This codes for CASSQRQGGGTEAFF.

The chain links TRBV19 to TRBJ1-1, with a tentative D call TRBD1 (5 bases). This CDR3 has 15 residues. The germline V gene has CDR1 LNHDA and CDR2 SQIVND (reference sequence). The germline V and J ends were trimmed by 4 bases and 1 base, with 13 bases remaining between them. CDR3 sequence: CASSKGGARNTEAFF. CDR3 DNA: TGTGCCAGTAGTAAGGGAGGGGCCCGGAACACTGAAGCTTTCTTT.

This sequence joins TRBV10-3 and TRBJ1-1; 9 positions match TRBD1. There are 16 residues in the CDR3. Germline V CDR1 and CDR2: ENHRY, SYGVKD. Unmatched junction bases numbered 6, after V lost 2 bases and J lost 2 bases. The CDR3 region is CAISERSGQGNTEAFF. DNA for the CDR3: TGTGCCATCAGTGAGAGGTCGGGACAGGGTAACACTGAAGCTTTCTTT.

The chain has TRBV29-1 and TRBJ2-3; possible D gene TRBD1, 5 bases. In germline, CDR1 is SQVTM, CDR2 ANQGSEA. The CDR3 is 14 residues long. V was cut by 5 bases and J by 2 bases, with 14 bases left in between. CDR3 nucleotides: TGCAGCGTTTCCCAAGGGGTAGTCACAGATACGCAGTATTTT. Translated, it gives CSVSQGVVTDTQYF.

The chain uses TRBV7-2 and TRBJ2-1; TRBD2 matches at 7 bases. The junction had 8 bases not matched to a gene; V was cut back by 5 bases and J by 10 bases. Germline V gene sequence: CDR1 SGHTA, CDR2 FQGNSA. The CDR3 runs to 13 residues. This CDR3 reads CASSPLRGDEQFF. The CDR3 coding sequence is TGTGCCAGCAGCCCGTTACGGGGGGACGAGCAGTTCTTC. The whole variable domain, remainder taken from reference TRBV7-2 and TRBJ2-1, is GAGVSQSPSNKVTEKGKDVELRCDPISGHTALYWYRQSLGQGLEFLIYFQGNSAPDKSGLPSDRFSAERTGGSVSTLTIQRTQQEDSAVYLCASSPLRGDEQFFGPGTRLTVL.

The gene calls are TRBV7-6 and TRBJ2-2; 8 positions agree with TRBD2. The CDR3 runs to 15 residues. Germline V CDR1 and CDR2: SGHVS, FNYEAQ. The V gene end was trimmed by 8 bases and the J gene end by 4 bases; junction bases not matched to a gene: 9. The CDR3 sequence is CASGWREASTGELFF. For the CDR3, the DNA is TGTGCCAGCGGCTGGCGGGAGGCTAGCACCGGGGAGCTGTTTTTT.

The rearrangement uses TRBV5-8 and TRBJ1-1; D remains ambiguous. Germline CDR1 and CDR2: SGHTS and YDEGEE. The CDR3 extends over 12 amino acids. Between the trimmed V and J ends, which lost 2 bases and 3 bases, there was a span of 5 bases. The CDR3 DNA reads as TGTGCCAGCAGCTTATATGACACTGAAGCTTTCTTT. Translation: CASSLYDTEAFF.

This chain uses TRBV18 with TRBJ1-5; no clear D. The germline V gene encodes CDR1 KGHSH and CDR2 LQKENI. The V gene lost 2 bases and the J gene lost 2 bases, with 13 bases spanning the gap. There are 16 residues in the CDR3. For the CDR3, the DNA is TGTGCCAGCTCACCAACCGGCGGGCTAGGCAATCAGCCCCAGCATTTT. Its translation is CASSPTGGLGNQPQHF.

The V and J genes are TRBV6-1 and TRBJ2-7; TRBD1 agrees at 8 bases. Trimming removed 2 bases from V and 5 bases from J; junction bases left unmatched: 5. This CDR3 has 14 amino acids. From germline, CDR1 is MNHNS and CDR2 SASEGT. CDR3 sequence reads: CASSELAGGNEQYF. CDR3 in DNA: TGTGCCAGCAGTGAACTTGCAGGGGGCAACGAGCAGTACTTC.

This rearrangement joins TRBV19 to TRBJ2-7; TRBD2 matches 9 bases. The CDR3 spans 15 residues. In germline, CDR1 is LNHDA, CDR2 SQIVND (reference sequence). After removal of 6 bases from V and 3 bases from J, the junction contained 9 bases not matched to a gene. The CDR3 DNA follows: TGTGCCAGTAGGTCAGCAGCGGGAGGTCTCTACGAGCAGTACTTC. Protein sequence: CASRSAAGGLYEQYF.

The J gene is TRBJ2-5, the V gene TRBV28; D is unclear. V lost 5 bases to trimming and J lost 2 bases, with 12 bases between them. Germline values: CDR1 MDHEN, CDR2 SYDVKM. The CDR3 is 14 residues long. The CDR3 DNA sequence: TGTGCCAGCAGTCCCCCGAGAGCTCAAGAGACCCAGTACTTC. The encoded protein is CASSPPRAQETQYF.

The chain is built from TRBV9 and TRBJ2-2; TRBD2 matches at 8 bases. In germline, CDR1 is SGDLS, CDR2 YYNGEE. This CDR3 spans 15 amino acids. Losses at the gene ends were 3 bases for V and 2 bases for J; bases not matched to a gene: 3. CDR3 loop: CASSGTSTNTGELFF. DNA of the CDR3: TGTGCCAGCAGCGGGACTAGCACTAACACCGGGGAGCTGTTTTTT. Together with reference TRBV9 and TRBJ2-2, the CDR3 gives the full variable domain: DSGVTQTPKHLITATGQRVTLRCSPRSGDLSVYWYQQSLDQGLQFLIQYYNGEERAKGNILERFSAQQFPDLHSELNLSSLELGDSALYFCASSGTSTNTGELFFGEGSRLTVL.

The chain uses TRBV7-2 and TRBJ2-2; D remains ambiguous. The CDR3 loop spans 13 amino acids. Trimming removed 6 bases from V and 2 bases from J, with 7 bases in between. The germline CDR1 and CDR2 sequences are SGHTA and FQGNSA. As DNA, the CDR3 is TGTGCCAGCAGACGAACAAACACCGGGGAGCTGTTTTTT. Translation: CASRRTNTGELFF.

The rearrangement joins TRBV19 to TRBJ2-5, with TRBD2 matching 8 bases. J was trimmed by 5 bases and V by 3 bases; bases with no gene match: 8. Germline V gene data show CDR1 as LNHDA and CDR2 as SQIVND (reference sequence). The CDR3 spans 15 residues. CDR3 region: CASSMTGGPGETQYF. DNA of the CDR3: TGTGCCAGTAGTATGACGGGGGGGCCTGGGGAGACCCAGTACTTC.

The V and J genes are TRBV19 and TRBJ2-5; no definite D call. Germline CDR1 LNHDA, CDR2 SQIVND (reference sequence). V lost 3 bases, J lost 5 bases, and 4 bases lay in between. The CDR3 totals 11 residues. This CDR3 reads CASSIEETQYF. The CDR3 DNA sequence: TGTGCCAGTAGTATCGAGGAGACCCAGTACTTC.

The genes are TRBV6-5 and TRBJ2-7, with D hard to call. Trimming took off 0 bases at V and 0 bases at J, with 9 bases between the two ends. The length of the CDR3 is 15 residues. Germline assignment: CDR1 MNHEY and CDR2 SVGAGI. The CDR3 loop reads CASSYSGAPSYEQYF. The CDR3 nucleotides read TGTGCCAGCAGTTACTCTGGCGCGCCCTCCTACGAGCAGTACTTC.

With respect to this clone: It is likely a read error, because the conserved phenylalanine at the end of the CDR3 is missing. No DNA is shown, since the ends of the CDR3 on it are uncertain; the CDR3 is the one TCRdb lists. The rearrangement links TRBV1 to TRBJ2-7; the table's TRBD2 call for D was not verified on the DNA. TRBV1 is tagged as a pseudogene. The CDR3 numbers 16 amino acids, ends counted. The CDR3 spells CTSSQTSGGPLLRAVL.

This clone was counted a few times. V gene TRBV19 combines with J gene TRBJ1-6; possibly TRBD1 for D (6 bases). The ends were cut back, 5 bases at V and 13 bases at J, with 15 bases in the middle. The CDR3 extends over 13 amino acids. CDR1 is LNHDA and CDR2 is SQIVND in the germline V gene (reference sequence). The CDR3 nucleotides read TGTGCCAGTAGTTTTCGACAGGAAAGGCCCCTCCACTTT. This encodes CASSFRQERPLHF.

The chain recombines TRBV6-1 with TRBJ1-5, with TRBD1 matching 7 bases. V lost 7 bases, J lost 8 bases, and 14 bases stayed unmatched. The CDR3 contains 15 residues. Germline assignment: CDR1 MNHNS and CDR2 SASEGT. CDR3 protein: CASTNTRQGGEPQHF. CDR3 coding DNA: TGTGCCAGCACCAACACAAGACAGGGTGGGGAGCCCCAGCATTTT.

The rearrangement uses TRBV5-4 and TRBJ2-1; 9 positions agree with TRBD2. Unmatched junction bases numbered 12, after V lost 2 bases and J lost 6 bases. The germline gives CDR1 SGHNT, CDR2 YYREEE (reference sequence). The CDR3 has 17 residues. The CDR3 DNA reads TGTGCCAGCAGCTTCGGGAGCGCTAGCGGGAATTTCAATGAGCAGTTCTTC. Translated: CASSFGSASGNFNEQFF.